These 13 T cell receptor beta chains came from one sample sequenced in a study of T cells after posttransplantation cyclophosphamide. The table came from immunoSEQ multiplex PCR; TCRdb's copy has only in-frame clones and leaves some out. The sample lists around 30,000 clones, roughly 89% seen once, with about 3.5% in the top ten. The specimen sequenced was PBMCs. The receptors derive from a man in his fifties or sixties.

This clone was seen once. V gene TRBV6-6 combines with J gene TRBJ1-2, with 8 bases aligning to TRBD1. V gave up 5 bases and J gave up 0 bases; unmatched junction bases: 5. The V gene's germline CDR1 is MNHNY and CDR2 SVGAGI (reference sequence). CDR3 length: 15 amino acids. CDR3 protein: CASSPQGEANYGYTF. In DNA, the CDR3 is TGTGCCAGCAGTCCACAGGGGGAAGCTAACTATGGCTACACCTTC.

The table lists this clone with a few counts. As DNA, the CDR3 is TGTGCCAGCAGTGCCGGGGGTAGCACTGAAGCTTTCTTT. Its protein product is CASSAGGSTEAFF. This chain connects TRBV6-1 to TRBJ1-1, with a weak D call TRBD1 (5 bases). V was clipped by 4 bases and J by 4 bases, with 10 bases between them. Germline V CDR1 and CDR2: MNHNS, SASEGT. The CDR3 extends over 13 amino acids.

The rearrangement links TRBV6-5 to TRBJ1-1; 7 bases align to TRBD1. V lost 5 bases, J lost 0 bases, and 6 bases stayed unmatched. CDR1 and CDR2 from the germline V gene are MNHEY and SVGAGI. The CDR3 is made up of 15 amino acids. CDR3: CASSARQGLNTEAFF. Here the CDR3 DNA reads TGTGCCAGCAGTGCCCGACAGGGTTTGAACACTGAAGCTTTCTTT.

This sequence joins TRBV19 and TRBJ2-5, with 7 bases that match TRBD2. This CDR3 spans 13 amino acids. Germline loops: CDR1 LNHDA, CDR2 SQIVND (reference sequence). J gave up 2 bases and V 8 bases, and 5 bases lay outside the gene matches. CDR3 amino acids: CASAGGRQETQYF. CDR3 nucleotide sequence: TGTGCCAGTGCCGGGGGGAGGCAAGAGACCCAGTACTTC.

This clone was recorded only once. V is TRBV5-1 and J is TRBJ2-2; 14 bases are shared with TRBD2. The junction had 10 bases not matched to a gene; V was cut back by 4 bases and J by 5 bases. There are 18 residues in the CDR3. The germline V gene has CDR1 SGHRS and CDR2 YFSETQ. CDR3 amino acids: CASSTWTSGRRITGELFF. CDR3 DNA sequence: TGCGCCAGCAGCACTTGGACTAGCGGGAGGCGAATAACCGGGGAGCTGTTTTTT.

The genes are TRBV5-1 and TRBJ2-1, with unresolved D. Germline V gives CDR1 SGHRS, CDR2 YFSETQ. Trimming removed 4 bases at V and 0 bases at J, with 8 bases between. The CDR3 extends over 14 amino acids. The CDR3 nucleotides read TGCGCCAGCAGCGTGTCAAACTCCTACAATGAGCAGTTCTTC. This sequence encodes CASSVSNSYNEQFF.

The rearrangement joins TRBV28 to TRBJ1-1, with D maybe TRBD1 (5 bases). CDR1 is MDHEN and CDR2 is SYDVKM in the germline V gene. Deletions cut 5 bases from V and 5 bases from J, with 18 bases between. This CDR3 has 15 amino acids. CDR3 region: CASSPTSGLLTEAFF. CDR3 DNA: TGTGCCAGCAGTCCTACCTCAGGGTTATTGACTGAAGCTTTCTTT.

CDR3 bases: TGTGCCAGCAGCTTGGGCGGGGGCGTCACCGGGGAGCTGTTTTTT. Protein sequence: CASSLGGGVTGELFF. The genes are TRBV5-4 and TRBJ2-2, with a possible D match to TRBD2 (7 bases). Germline V CDR1 and CDR2: SGHNT, YYREEE (reference sequence). The CDR3 runs 15 residues. Between the trimmed V and J ends, which lost 0 bases and 4 bases, there was a span of 10 bases.

The chain employs TRBV5-1 and TRBJ2-3, with 10 bases that match TRBD2. The germline V gene encodes CDR1 SGHRS and CDR2 YFSETQ. Trimming at V came to 6 bases and at J to 3 bases, leaving 7 bases not matched to a gene. The length of the CDR3 is 15 residues. This chain's CDR3 is CASTKAGGLTDTQYF. The CDR3 coding sequence is TGCGCCAGCACGAAAGCGGGGGGGTTGACAGATACGCAGTATTTT.

V gene TRBV5-6 combines with J gene TRBJ1-6; tentatively, D is TRBD1 (5 bases). CDR1 SGHDT and CDR2 YYEEEE come from the germline V gene. The CDR3 runs 14 residues. V gave up 0 bases and J gave up 10 bases, with 11 bases separating them. As DNA, the CDR3 is TGTGCCAGCAGCTTGGTAGCAGGGAACTCACCCCTCCACTTT. This translates into CASSLVAGNSPLHF.

This rearrangement joins TRBV14 to TRBJ1-2, with 7 positions matching TRBD1. V trimming: 8 bases; J trimming: 2 bases; junction bases outside the gene matches: 2. The CDR3 runs 12 residues. Germline CDR1 reads SGHDN; CDR2 reads FVKESK. The CDR3 is CASSGQNYGYTF. For the CDR3, the DNA is TGTGCCAGCTCGGGACAGAACTATGGCTACACCTTC.

The rearrangement uses TRBV27 and TRBJ2-7, with 8 bases lining up with TRBD1. Trimming took 5 bases from V and 7 from J; bases not matched to a gene: 7. The CDR3 is 13 amino acids. Germline CDR1 is MNHEY and CDR2 is SMNVEV (reference sequence). The CDR3 loop reads CASSHGQGWEQYF. The CDR3 DNA reads as TGTGCCAGCAGTCACGGACAGGGTTGGGAGCAGTACTTC.

This chain uses TRBV5-1 with TRBJ1-4; D might be TRBD1 (5 bases). CDR1 is SGHRS and CDR2 is YFSETQ in the germline V gene. The CDR3 contains 15 residues. Trimming stripped 5 bases from V and 8 bases from J, with 19 bases between. The CDR3 DNA sequence: TGCGCCAGCAGACGGGGGTCAGGCGGAGGAGAAAAACTGTTTTTT. This translates into CASRRGSGGGEKLFF.